This TCR beta chain is drawn from a study of radiotherapy plus CTLA-4 blockade in lung cancer. Study-wide background: In roughly 17% of patients, objective responses were seen; 30% to 35% had disease control. Regarding the study as a whole: Early clone dynamics of blood T cells, plus interferon-beta, reportedly predicted response best. Subsequent to radiotherapy plus ipilimumab, tumor-derived TCR clones underwent expansion in blood.

Notes on this clone: Its specificity is unknown.

The method was immunoSEQ multiplex PCR; TCRdb's version includes in-frame clones alone and lacks a portion of them. The table lists 80,000 or so clones, about 84% of them singletons. Trimming left V 8 bases short and J 4 bases short, with 9 bases between. CDR1 and CDR2 (germline): SEHNR, FQNEAQ (reference sequence). The CDR3 has 11 residues. Focal radiation plus CTLA-4 blockade with ipilimumab was administered to patients who had chemo-refractory metastatic non-small-cell lung cancer. The specimen was peripheral blood, collected from a patient treated with radiotherapy plus ipilimumab. The receptor comes from a human donor with non-small cell lung cancer who had stable disease on radiotherapy plus ipilimumab. The rearrangement links TRBV7-9 to TRBJ2-7; possibly TRBD2 for D (5 bases). For the CDR3, the DNA is TGTGCCAGCGGGAGTAATTACGAGCAGTACTTC. Its protein product is CASGSNYEQYF.